This is a list of T cell receptor beta chains from one sample in a study of cytomegalovirus exposure and HLA in healthy donors. The repertoire was sequenced with immunoSEQ multiplex PCR; TCRdb's copy has only in-frame clones and lacks some. The sample records some 110,000 clones, 75% to 85% being singletons. Sequencing was carried out using PBMCs. The receptors derive from a middle-aged man in good health and CMV-seronegative. Both conserved end residues are part of each CDR3. A D gene is named only where the DNA matches it firmly. Rows give clone size only sometimes, using once, few, many, or a class for an expanded clone.

D gene	clone size	V gene	CDR3 length	J gene	CDR3 DNA	CDR3 protein
TRBD1	.	TRBV29-1	13	TRBJ1-2	TGCAGCGTGGAAGGGGGCCCGAACTATGGCTACACCTTC	CSVEGGPNYGYTF
TRBD1	.	TRBV9	15	TRBJ2-4	TGTGCCAGCAGCGCAGGACCGACAGGGAAGAACATTCAGTACTTC	CASSAGPTGKNIQYF
.	.	TRBV27	14	TRBJ2-7	TGTGCCAGCAGTTGGTCAGCTAGCTCCTACGAGCAGTACTTC	CASSWSASSYEQYF
.	.	TRBV6-6	12	TRBJ2-7	TGTGCCAGCAGCCAAGCCTCCTACGAGCAGTACTTC	CASSQASYEQYF
TRBD1	.	TRBV6-6	15	TRBJ1-1	TGTGCCAGCAGGGGCCGACAGGGGGCTGGAACTGAAGCTTTCTTT	CASRGRQGAGTEAFF
TRBD1	few	TRBV6-6	13	TRBJ1-5	TGTGCCACCCAAGGGGGCGTCAATCAGCCCCAGCATTTT	CATQGGVNQPQHF
TRBD1	.	TRBV7-2	14	TRBJ1-1	TGTGCCAGCAGTTATGACAGGGGGGGGACTGAAGCTTTCTTT	CASSYDRGGTEAFF
.	.	TRBV5-6	15	TRBJ1-1	TGTGCCAGCAGCCCGTGGGTGAGGGATGGCACTGAAGCTTTCTTT	CASSPWVRDGTEAFF
TRBD1	.	TRBV27	14	TRBJ2-7	TGTGCCAGCAGCCCCGGGACAGGTGGCTACGAGCAGTACTTC	CASSPGTGGYEQYF
TRBD1	.	TRBV4-3	15	TRBJ2-7	TGCGCCAGCAGCCAAGGGCGGACAGGGACCTACGAGCAGTACTTC	CASSQGRTGTYEQYF
.	.	TRBV11-2	15	TRBJ2-5	TGTGCCAGCAGCTTACGGAGGAGACCTCAAGAGACCCAGTACTTC	CASSLRRRPQETQYF
TRBD2	.	TRBV11-3	17	TRBJ2-1	TGTGCCAGCAGCGATCAGGGACTAGCGGGGGGGGAAAATGAGCAGTTCTTC	CASSDQGLAGGENEQFF
.	.	TRBV7-6	14	TRBJ1-2	TGTGCCAGCAGCTTAGACCCGCAGGGTGGTGGCTACACCTTC	CASSLDPQGGGYTF
.	.	TRBV5-4	12	TRBJ2-7	TGTGCCAGCAACAGGGATGGCTACGAGCAGTACTTC	CASNRDGYEQYF
TRBD2	.	TRBV27	16	TRBJ2-1	TGTGCCAGCAGTCCCGGGACTAGCGGGAGTTACAATGAGCAGTTCTTC	CASSPGTSGSYNEQFF
.	.	TRBV5-6	16	TRBJ1-5	TGTGCCAGCAGCTTGGGTGGTGCGCGGGACCATCAGCCCCAGCATTTT	CASSLGGARDHQPQHF
.	.	TRBV19	15	TRBJ1-4	TGTGCCAGTAGGAACTCTCGACTGAATAATGAAAAACTGTTTTTT	CASRNSRLNNEKLFF
.	.	TRBV5-6	14	TRBJ2-5	TGTGCCAGCAGCTTCGCTGGAAGGAGGGGGACCCAGTACTTC	CASSFAGRRGTQYF
.	once	TRBV6-6	14	TRBJ1-5	TGTGCCAGCACCTTCGGAGGGGGGGGTCAGCCCCAGCATTTT	CASTFGGGGQPQHF
TRBD1	once	TRBV11-2	13	TRBJ1-5	TGTGCCAGCAGCCTGACAGGGCTTCAGCCCCAGCATTTT	CASSLTGLQPQHF
.	.	TRBV7-9	14	TRBJ1-5	TGTGCCAGCAGCTTGGGACAAAGCAATCAGCCCCAGCATTTT	CASSLGQSNQPQHF
.	few	TRBV27	14	TRBJ1-1	TGTGCCAGCAGTTTAGGGACAAAGAACACTGAAGCTTTCTTT	CASSLGTKNTEAFF
.	few	TRBV11-2	14	TRBJ1-2	TGTGCCAGCAGCCTGACTTCAAATAACTATGGCTACACCTTC	CASSLTSNNYGYTF
.	.	TRBV10-3	12	TRBJ1-5	TGTGCCATCAGTGACGTGAATCAGCCCCAGCATTTT	CAISDVNQPQHF
.	.	TRBV4-3	13	TRBJ2-7	TGCGCCAGCAGCCAGTATAGGGGTCACGAGCAGTACTTC	CASSQYRGHEQYF
.	few	TRBV6-1	11	TRBJ2-1	TGTGCCAGCACGGTGCACAATGAGCAGTTCTTC	CASTVHNEQFF
.	.	TRBV30	15	TRBJ2-7	TGTGCCTGGAGTAGGGGCAACAGGGGGGGTTACGAGCAGTACTTC	CAWSRGNRGGYEQYF
TRBD1	.	TRBV6-6	13	TRBJ1-2	TGTGCCAGCAGTCCTGGGACAGTCTATGGCTACACCTTC	CASSPGTVYGYTF
TRBD1	few	TRBV5-8	12	TRBJ1-1	TGTGCCAGCGGGACAGAGTACAATGAAGCTTTCTTT	CASGTEYNEAFF
.	.	TRBV6-5	14	TRBJ1-1	TGTGCCAGCAGTTACTCGATGGGCACCACTGAAGCTTTCTTT	CASSYSMGTTEAFF
.	.	TRBV9	14	TRBJ1-6	TGTGCCAGCAGCGTATCGGGGGTAAATTCACCCCTCCACTTT	CASSVSGVNSPLHF
.	.	TRBV28	14	TRBJ2-6	TGTGCCAGCGGAAGGGGAGGTGGGGCCAACGTCCTGACTTTC	CASGRGGGANVLTF
TRBD1	.	TRBV7-8	18	TRBJ2-4	TGTGCCAGCAGCAAAGGACAGGGGCCCTCTGGGGCCAAAAACATTCAGTACTTC	CASSKGQGPSGAKNIQYF
.	few	TRBV2	12	TRBJ2-7	TGTGCCAGCAGTGTCCGGGGTGGGGAGCAGTACTTC	CASSVRGGEQYF
TRBD1	.	TRBV5-1	15	TRBJ2-2	TGCGCCAGCACGAAGGACAGGGGTTATGTCGGGGAGCTGTTTTTT	CASTKDRGYVGELFF
.	.	TRBV19	13	TRBJ2-5	TGTGCCAGTAGTATCAGGGGAGGGGAGACCCAGTACTTC	CASSIRGGETQYF